The rows below give T cell receptor beta chains drawn from one sample of a study of blood T cell repertoires in COVID-19. Assay: immunoSEQ multiplex PCR; the TCRdb copy retains only in-frame clones and omits some. Here the sample spans about 220,000 clones, about nine tenths being singletons. Sequenced sample: PBMCs or T cells enriched from blood (not recorded which). These receptors were taken from a woman between 40 and 50 years old with acute COVID-19. Both conserved end residues are part of each CDR3. The order of the fields is J gene, clone size, D gene, V gene, CDR3 protein, CDR3 DNA. D genes are given only for firm matches. Not every row has a clone size; where given, it reads once, few, many or a size class.

J: TRBJ2-7; size: -; D: TRBD1; V: TRBV5-1; CDR3: CASSHRQGASYEQYF; DNA: TGCGCCAGCAGCCATCGACAGGGGGCAAGCTACGAGCAGTACTTC
J: TRBJ2-3; size: -; D: -; V: TRBV2; CDR3: CASMGRQDTQYF; DNA: TGTGCCAGCATGGGGCGTCAGGATACGCAGTATTTT
J: TRBJ1-1; size: -; D: -; V: TRBV18; CDR3: CASSSLDTLNTEAFF; DNA: TGTGCCAGCTCATCCCTGGACACACTGAACACTGAAGCTTTCTTT
J: TRBJ2-5; size: -; D: -; V: TRBV1; CDR3: CTSSQDWLAEQETQYF; DNA: TGCACCAGCAGCCAAGATTGGCTAGCGGAACAAGAGACCCAGTACTTC
J: TRBJ1-2; size: few; D: TRBD1; V: TRBV10-3; CDR3: CAISESGQGYGYTF; DNA: TGTGCCATCAGTGAGTCCGGACAGGGCTATGGCTACACCTTC
J: TRBJ1-1; size: -; D: TRBD1; V: TRBV11-2; CDR3: CASSPRQGNTEAFF; DNA: TGTGCCAGCAGCCCTAGACAGGGGAACACTGAAGCTTTCTTT
J: TRBJ1-2; size: -; D: TRBD1; V: TRBV18; CDR3: CASSPVRDSGIIGGYTF; DNA: TGTGCCAGCTCACCAGTCCGGGACAGCGGAATCATCGGTGGCTACACCTTC
J: TRBJ1-6; size: -; D: -; V: TRBV19; CDR3: CASQAGGGSYNSPLHF; DNA: TGTGCCAGTCAAGCGGGGGGAGGCTCCTATAATTCACCCCTCCACTTT
J: TRBJ1-2; size: -; D: -; V: TRBV7-8; CDR3: CASSRSGGGFYGYTF; DNA: TGTGCCAGCAGCCGTAGCGGGGGCGGCTTTTATGGCTACACCTTC
J: TRBJ1-6; size: -; D: TRBD1; V: TRBV3-1/TRBV3-2; CDR3: CASSQDRGRGPLHF; DNA: TGTGCCAGCAGCCAAGACAGGGGGCGTGGACCCCTCCACTTT
J: TRBJ1-6; size: -; D: -; V: TRBV5-1; CDR3: CASTPRPGEDSPLHF; DNA: TGCGCCAGCACCCCAAGGCCGGGGGAAGATTCACCCCTCCACTTT
J: TRBJ1-2; size: -; D: -; V: TRBV5-1; CDR3: CASSLAGVKGYTF; DNA: TGCGCCAGCAGCTTGGCCGGGGTGAAAGGCTACACCTTC
J: TRBJ1-2; size: -; D: -; V: TRBV6-5; CDR3: CASSRGSGGYTF; DNA: TGTGCCAGCAGTAGGGGTAGTGGAGGCTACACCTTC
J: TRBJ2-3; size: -; D: TRBD2; V: TRBV2; CDR3: CASSDFSGSYSTDTQYF; DNA: TGTGCCAGCAGTGATTTTAGCGGGAGCTATAGCACAGATACGCAGTATTTT
J: TRBJ1-1; size: -; D: TRBD1; V: TRBV4-1; CDR3: CASSTRTGGSNTEAFF; DNA: TGCGCCAGCAGCACGAGAACAGGGGGCTCGAACACTGAAGCTTTCTTT
J: TRBJ2-3; size: -; D: TRBD1; V: TRBV7-9; CDR3: CASSLGDSSTQYF; DNA: TGTGCCAGCAGCTTAGGGGACAGCAGCACGCAGTATTTT
J: TRBJ1-2; size: -; D: -; V: TRBV21-1; CDR3: CASSKAKDYPTANYGYTF; DNA: TGTGCCAGCAGCAAAGCAAAGGATTATCCGACAGCGAACTATGGCTACACCTTC
J: TRBJ2-1; size: -; D: -; V: TRBV15; CDR3: CATSRGGGGVNEQFF; DNA: TGTGCCACCAGCAGAGGGGGTGGAGGGGTCAATGAGCAGTTCTTC
J: TRBJ1-1; size: -; D: -; V: TRBV5-8; CDR3: CASSWSGNTEAFF; DNA: TGTGCCAGCAGCTGGTCGGGGAACACTGAAGCTTTCTTT
J: TRBJ2-7; size: -; D: TRBD1; V: TRBV28; CDR3: CASSLWGGQESYEQYF; DNA: TGTGCCAGCAGTTTATGGGGCGGACAGGAGTCCTACGAGCAGTACTTC
J: TRBJ2-5; size: -; D: -; V: TRBV5-1; CDR3: CASSDTDRTRGTQYF; DNA: TGCGCCAGCAGCGACACCGACAGGACCCGGGGGACCCAGTACTTC
J: TRBJ1-2; size: -; D: -; V: TRBV7-2; CDR3: CASSLGQGLYGYTF; DNA: TGTGCCAGCAGCTTAGGGCAGGGGCTCTATGGCTACACCTTC
J: TRBJ1-1; size: once; D: -; V: TRBV4-3; CDR3: CASSQDGRGGAFF; DNA: TGCGCCAGCAGCCAAGATGGGAGGGGTGGTGCTTTCTTT
J: TRBJ2-3; size: -; D: TRBD2; V: TRBV9; CDR3: CASSVGGSGGRTDTQYF; DNA: TGTGCCAGCAGCGTAGGGGGAAGCGGGGGGCGCACAGATACGCAGTATTTT
J: TRBJ1-3; size: -; D: -; V: TRBV5-1; CDR3: CASSLTGSGNTIYF; DNA: TGCGCCAGCAGCTTAACAGGCTCTGGAAACACCATATATTTT
J: TRBJ2-5; size: -; D: TRBD2; V: TRBV24-1; CDR3: CATSDPASGGTQYF; DNA: TGTGCCACCAGTGATCCGGCTAGCGGGGGCACCCAGTACTTC
J: TRBJ1-4; size: few; D: TRBD1; V: TRBV28; CDR3: CASIVGQGGGKLFF; DNA: TGTGCCAGCATCGTCGGACAGGGTGGTGGAAAACTGTTTTTT
J: TRBJ1-1; size: once; D: -; V: TRBV7-2; CDR3: CASTPKIRGNAEAFF; DNA: TGTGCCAGCACTCCAAAAATTAGGGGGAACGCTGAAGCTTTCTTT
J: TRBJ1-1; size: few; D: TRBD1; V: TRBV14; CDR3: CASSQVFHTGAEAFF; DNA: TGTGCCAGCAGCCAAGTTTTCCATACAGGGGCTGAAGCTTTCTTT
J: TRBJ2-5; size: -; D: TRBD2; V: TRBV5-1; CDR3: CASSTGLAGGQETQYF; DNA: TGCGCCAGCAGCACGGGACTAGCGGGGGGGCAGGAGACCCAGTACTTC
J: TRBJ1-2; size: -; D: -; V: TRBV9; CDR3: CASSVGGPTGYGYTF; DNA: TGTGCCAGCAGCGTAGGAGGCCCGACGGGCTATGGCTACACCTTC
J: TRBJ1-1; size: -; D: -; V: TRBV2; CDR3: CASRAREAFF; DNA: TGTGCCAGCAGGGCGAGGGAAGCTTTCTTT
J: TRBJ1-5; size: once; D: -; V: TRBV27; CDR3: CASRRGGARNQPQHF; DNA: TGTGCCAGCCGAAGGGGGGGGGCTCGGAATCAGCCCCAGCATTTT
J: TRBJ1-6; size: -; D: TRBD1; V: TRBV7-2; CDR3: CASSPTGQSNSPLHF; DNA: TGTGCCAGCAGCCCGACGGGACAGTCTAATTCACCCCTCCACTTT
J: TRBJ1-6; size: -; D: -; V: TRBV6-4; CDR3: CASSDSRQEWGSPLHF; DNA: TGTGCCAGCAGTGACTCGAGGCAGGAGTGGGGCTCACCCCTCCACTTT
J: TRBJ1-5; size: -; D: -; V: TRBV7-2; CDR3: CASSLRTGGRTNQPQHF; DNA: TGTGCCAGCAGCTTACGAACGGGGGGGAGAACCAATCAGCCCCAGCATTTT
J: TRBJ2-5; size: -; D: TRBD1; V: TRBV19; CDR3: CASSPQGQETQYF; DNA: TGTGCCAGTAGTCCACAGGGGCAAGAGACCCAGTACTTC
J: TRBJ2-1; size: -; D: TRBD2; V: TRBV4-3; CDR3: CASSQTPIGLAGEWYEQFF; DNA: TGCGCCAGCAGCCAGACCCCAATTGGACTAGCGGGGGAATGGTATGAGCAGTTCTTC
J: TRBJ2-3; size: -; D: TRBD2; V: TRBV7-3; CDR3: CASSPSSGGATKTDTQYF; DNA: TGTGCCAGCAGCCCGTCGAGCGGGGGGGCAACTAAGACAGATACGCAGTATTTT
J: TRBJ1-1; size: -; D: TRBD1; V: TRBV5-4; CDR3: CASSSWTGINTEAFF; DNA: TGTGCCAGCAGCTCCTGGACAGGGATAAACACTGAAGCTTTCTTT
J: TRBJ2-5; size: once; D: -; V: TRBV7-2; CDR3: CASSLNGGQETQYF; DNA: TGTGCCAGCAGCTTAAACGGGGGACAAGAGACCCAGTACTTC
J: TRBJ1-3; size: -; D: -; V: TRBV7-2; CDR3: CASSLRQIISVGSGNTIYF; DNA: TGTGCCAGCAGCTTAAGACAGATAATATCGGTAGGGTCTGGAAACACCATATATTTT
J: TRBJ2-2; size: -; D: TRBD1; V: TRBV11-2; CDR3: CASRLIGQGVNTGELFF; DNA: TGTGCCAGCAGGTTAATTGGACAGGGGGTTAACACCGGGGAGCTGTTTTTT
J: TRBJ1-2; size: once; D: -; V: TRBV6-5; CDR3: CASSYSTLAGSGGYTF; DNA: TGTGCCAGCAGTTACTCGACCCTGGCAGGGTCGGGTGGCTACACCTTC
J: TRBJ2-2; size: once; D: TRBD2; V: TRBV5-5; CDR3: CASSLIKAGALNTGELFF; DNA: TGTGCCAGCAGCTTGATTAAAGCGGGGGCCCTGAACACCGGGGAGCTGTTTTTT
J: TRBJ1-2; size: -; D: TRBD1; V: TRBV7-8; CDR3: CASSLASQGAPLHGYTF; DNA: TGTGCCAGCAGCTTAGCCTCACAGGGGGCCCCATTGCATGGCTACACCTTC
J: TRBJ2-3; size: -; D: -; V: TRBV7-8; CDR3: CASSLIGLALTDTQYF; DNA: TGTGCCAGCAGCCTCATCGGCCTAGCGCTCACAGATACGCAGTATTTT
J: TRBJ1-6; size: -; D: -; V: TRBV4-1; CDR3: CASSQPLQGHNSPLHF; DNA: TGCGCCAGCAGCCAACCTTTACAGGGCCATAATTCACCCCTCCACTTT
J: TRBJ1-1; size: -; D: -; V: TRBV6-5; CDR3: CASSSTYRNTEAFF; DNA: TGTGCCAGCAGTTCTACCTACAGGAACACTGAAGCTTTCTTT
J: TRBJ1-2; size: -; D: TRBD1; V: TRBV19; CDR3: CASSTTGGSNYGYTF; DNA: TGTGCCAGTAGTACCACAGGGGGTTCTAACTATGGCTACACCTTC
J: TRBJ2-4; size: -; D: -; V: TRBV3-1/TRBV3-2; CDR3: CASSQGSPVAKNIQYF; DNA: TGTGCCAGCAGCCAAGGGTCACCGGTAGCCAAAAACATTCAGTACTTC
J: TRBJ1-4; size: -; D: -; V: TRBV7-2; CDR3: CASSFSATNEKLFF; DNA: TGTGCCAGCAGCTTTTCCGCAACTAATGAAAAACTGTTTTTT
J: TRBJ2-6; size: once; D: -; V: TRBV6-5; CDR3: CASSSQGSGANVLTF; DNA: TGTGCCAGCAGCTCACAGGGCTCTGGGGCCAACGTCCTGACTTTC
J: TRBJ2-1; size: -; D: -; V: TRBV3-1/TRBV3-2; CDR3: CASSQAREGVNEQFF; DNA: TGTGCCAGCAGCCAAGCTAGAGAGGGCGTCAATGAGCAGTTCTTC